The 8 T cell receptor beta chains reported below all come from one sample, sequenced in a study of blood T cell repertoires in COVID-19. Produced via immunoSEQ multiplex PCR; TCRdb's table is partial and in-frame only. The table includes a few hundred thousand clones, roughly 86% detected once. The sample taken for sequencing was peripheral blood. Receptors were obtained from a woman in her fifties or sixties with acute or convalescent COVID-19.

The rearrangement links TRBV7-2 to TRBJ2-7, with 12 positions matching TRBD2. The CDR3 has 19 amino acids. After removal of 3 bases from V and 3 bases from J, the junction contained 15 bases not matched to a gene. From germline, CDR1 is SGHTA and CDR2 FQGNSA. CDR3 sequence reads: CASSLRPSGRALNGYEQYF. The DNA of the CDR3 is TGTGCCAGCAGCTTGCGGCCTAGCGGGAGGGCCCTTAATGGCTACGAGCAGTACTTC.

This clone was counted a single time. The V and J genes are TRBV10-3 and TRBJ1-1; 7 bases line up with TRBD1. There are 15 residues in the CDR3. The V gene's germline CDR1 is ENHRY and CDR2 SYGVKD. V was pared by 3 bases and J by 0 bases, with 4 bases of the junction left unmatched. The CDR3 is CAISDPTGMNTEAFF. The CDR3 nucleotides read TGTGCCATCAGTGACCCGACAGGGATGAACACTGAAGCTTTCTTT.

The gene calls are TRBV2 and TRBJ1-5, with 9 positions matching TRBD1. V lost 7 bases, J lost 3 bases, and 7 bases stayed unmatched. CDR3 size: 15 residues. Looked up from germline, CDR1 is SNHLY and CDR2 is FYNNEI. CDR3 amino acids: CASTEGTGFNQPQHF. As DNA, the CDR3 is TGTGCCAGCACCGAGGGGACAGGGTTCAATCAGCCCCAGCATTTT.

The chain uses TRBV2 and TRBJ2-1, with a possible D match to TRBD2 (6 bases). The germline V and J ends were trimmed by 6 bases and 0 bases, with 12 bases remaining between them. This CDR3 region has 15 residues. Germline CDR1 and CDR2: SNHLY and FYNNEI. The CDR3 spells CASSGGTSSYNEQFF. The CDR3 DNA is TGTGCCAGCAGCGGAGGGACGAGCTCCTACAATGAGCAGTTCTTC.

CDR3 nucleotides: TGCGCCAGCAGCTTGAGGTCCGGGGCCGGGGAGCTGTTTTTT. Amino acid sequence: CASSLRSGAGELFF. The chain is built from TRBV5-1 and TRBJ2-2, with D possibly being TRBD2 (5 bases). The CDR3 contains 14 residues. Between the trimmed V and J ends, which lost 1 base and 6 bases, there was a span of 10 bases. Germline CDR1 and CDR2: SGHRS and YFSETQ.

The chain joins TRBV6-5 to TRBJ2-7; TRBD1 aligns across 8 bases. CDR3 length equals 14 residues. Germline CDR1 reads MNHEY; CDR2 reads SVGAGI. V lost 6 bases, J lost 0 bases, and 4 bases stayed unmatched. The CDR3, as DNA: TGTGCCAGCAGCCGACAGGGGAGCTCCTACGAGCAGTACTTC. Its translation is CASSRQGSSYEQYF.

The CDR3 nucleotides read TGTGCCAGCACCCTCGGGGTAGCGGCTAGCACAGATACGCAGTATTTT. This gives the protein CASTLGVAASTDTQYF. The chain uses TRBV11-2 and TRBJ2-3; possibly TRBD2 for D (6 bases). The V gene lost 7 bases and the J gene lost 0 bases, with 17 bases spanning the gap. Germline V lookup: CDR1 SGHAT, CDR2 FQNNGV. There are 16 residues in the CDR3.

The genes are TRBV19 and TRBJ1-2; perhaps TRBD1 as D (5 bases). The CDR3 is 13 amino acids. The germline V gene has CDR1 LNHDA and CDR2 SQIVND (reference sequence). V dropped 4 bases and J dropped 5 bases, with 11 bases sitting between them. For the CDR3, the DNA is TGTGCCAGTAGTAATGTTGCAGGGTATGGCTACACCTTC. It is translated as CASSNVAGYGYTF. Full variable domain (outside the CDR3, taken from reference TRBV19 and TRBJ1-2): DGGITQSPKYLFRKEGQNVTLSCEQNLNHDAMYWYRQDPGQGLRLIYYSQIVNDFQKGDIAEGYSVSREKKESFPLTVTSAQKNPTAFYLCASSNVAGYGYTFGSGTRLTVV.